The 18 T cell receptor beta chains listed next were all sequenced from one sample in a study of T cell clonality in common variable immunodeficiency. Here immunoSEQ multiplex PCR was the method, and the copy in TCRdb shows in-frame clones only, minus some. In total the sample includes approximately 44,000 clones, none of them seen once. What was sequenced was peripheral blood mononuclear cells. Every receptor here comes from a person aged 18 to 70 in good health.

Comments on this clone: From the germline J gene comes the end of the CDR3, since the read stops 3 residues before it. The V call is TRBV5-3, the J call TRBJ1-1; D call uncertain. Being an ORF, TRBV5-3 has a function that is uncertain. This CDR3 has 11 residues. V lost 10 bases and J 7 bases, leaving 14 bases between the germline ends. Partial CDR3 DNA: TGTGCCGGCGGACTAGAGGGTGAA. It encodes CAGGLEGE. The complete CDR3 reads CAGGLEGEAFF.

The sample holds many counts of this clone. The sequence runs out 3 residues before the end of the CDR3; the remainder is reconstructed from the germline J gene. The chain links TRBV30 to TRBJ1-1; 7 bases agree with TRBD1. The CDR3 extends over 14 amino acids. Germline trimming cut 2 bases from V and 5 bases from J; bases unmatched to any gene: 8. Germline V gene sequence: CDR1 GTSNPN, CDR2 SVGIG (reference sequence). CDR3: CAWSTTGILTEAFF. The sequenced CDR3 bases are TGTGCCTGGAGTACGACAGGGATTTTGACTGAA.

The sample holds a few counts of this clone. The DNA ends 3 residues before the CDR3 does, and the rest of the CDR3 is filled in from the germline J gene. This chain uses TRBV19 with TRBJ1-5; D unclear. V was clipped by 7 bases and J by 7 bases, with 14 bases between them. The germline V gene has CDR1 LNHDA and CDR2 SQIVND (reference sequence). This CDR3 is 13 amino acids long. The CDR3 region is CASNGNLGQPQHF. CDR3 bases read: TGTGCCAGTAACGGAAACCTCGGGCAGCCC.

This clone was recorded at least ten times. Sequencing ends 3 residues short of the CDR3 end; the germline J gene provides the rest. The chain has TRBV29-1 and TRBJ1-1; a possible D gene is TRBD1 (6 bases). V dropped 7 bases and J dropped 3 bases, with 15 bases sitting between them. The CDR3 spans 13 residues. Looked up from germline, CDR1 is SQVTM and CDR2 is ANQGSEA. The covered CDR3 bases are TGCAGCGCTCGACAGGTGGGGGACACTGAA. Translated: CSARQVGDTE. The whole CDR3 protein reads CSARQVGDTEAFF.

In this sample, this clone turned up many times. Read data end 3 residues before the CDR3 end; the end is taken from the germline J gene. The V and J genes are TRBV20-1 and TRBJ2-3, with TRBD1 identical over 9 bases. Looked up from germline, CDR1 is DFQATT and CDR2 is SNEGSKA (reference sequence). Trimming cost V 6 bases and J 4 bases; bases outside gene matches: 17. CDR3 length: 17 residues. The sequenced CDR3 bases are TGCAGTGCCCCCGCAGTTGCGGGACAGGGTGCGGCAGATACG. Its translation: CSAPAVAGQGAADT. The full CDR3 sequence reads CSAPAVAGQGAADTQYF.

This clone was picked up many times. Sequencing ends 3 residues short of the CDR3 end; the germline J gene provides the rest. V is TRBV5-1 and J is TRBJ2-3; 12 bases fit TRBD2. This CDR3 contains 16 residues. Germline CDR1 and CDR2: SGHRS and YFSETQ. The V gene end was trimmed by 4 bases and the J gene end by 2 bases; junction bases not matched to a gene: 5. CDR3 DNA (partial): TGCGCCAGCAGCCCCGGACTAGCGGGATTCACAGATACG. This gives the protein CASSPGLAGFTDT. The entire CDR3 sequence reads CASSPGLAGFTDTQYF.

At least ten counts were recorded for this clone. The read is 3 residues too short to cover the CDR3 end, so that end is filled in from the germline J gene. The chain has TRBV30 and TRBJ2-7; 7 bases line up with TRBD1. The CDR3 has 14 amino acids. CDR1 and CDR2 from the germline V gene are GTSNPN and SVGIG (reference sequence). With V trimmed by 3 bases and J by 3 bases, 8 bases remained unmatched. CDR3: CAWRRTGALYEQYF. The CDR3 DNA, read in part, is TGTGCCTGGAGAAGGACAGGAGCGCTCTACGAG.

This clone was found many times. Incomplete CDR3 DNA: TGTGCCTGGAGTACGGGGGTCAATTCACCC. Protein product: CAWSTGVNSP. The whole CDR3 sequence reads CAWSTGVNSPLHF. V and J are TRBV30 and TRBJ1-6, with D possibly matching TRBD1 (5 bases). The observed sequence ends 3 residues before the CDR3 terminus, with the missing tail filled in from the germline J gene. CDR1 is GTSNPN, CDR2 SVGIG, per germline (reference sequence). V was shortened by 2 bases and J by 7 bases, with 9 bases between the two germline ends. The CDR3 extends over 13 amino acids.

This clone has a count of ten or more. The read finishes 3 residues shy of the CDR3 end, and the germline J gene is used to complete it. This chain uses TRBV20-1 with TRBJ2-3, with 12 nucleotides matching TRBD2. Germline trimming cut 4 bases from V and 4 bases from J; bases unmatched to any gene: 6. The CDR3 contains 15 residues. Germline V gene lookup returns CDR1 DFQATT and CDR2 SNEGSKA (reference sequence). Incomplete CDR3 DNA: TGCAGTGCTACCACCCTAGCGGGAGGGTCAGATACG. Its protein product is CSATTLAGGSDT. Given in full, the CDR3 is CSATTLAGGSDTQYF.

This clone was seen many times. Read sequence stops 3 residues before the CDR3 end, and the germline J gene provides the missing end. The gene calls are TRBV20-1 and TRBJ2-1, with 11 bases fitting TRBD2. Per the germline V gene, CDR1 is DFQATT and CDR2 is SNEGSKA (reference sequence). After removal of 1 base from V and 7 bases from J, the junction contained 12 bases not matched to a gene. The CDR3 covers 17 residues. This chain's CDR3 is CSARVGIAGGRRNEQFF. The CDR3 DNA, read in part, is TGCAGTGCTAGAGTGGGAATAGCGGGAGGGCGGCGGAATGAG.

This clone was counted at least ten times. The CDR3 end falls 3 residues outside the read, so it is completed with the germline J gene. This chain links TRBV29-1 with TRBJ2-1; 8 nucleotides match TRBD2. The CDR3 is made up of 14 amino acids. The J segment lost 2 bases and the V segment lost 5 bases, leaving 5 bases of the junction unmatched. The germline V gene has CDR1 SQVTM and CDR2 ANQGSEA. Partial CDR3 DNA: TGCAGCGTTCCGCGGGGGGTAGCCTACAATGAG. Its translation: CSVPRGVAYNE. The full CDR3 sequence reads CSVPRGVAYNEQFF.

This clone has at least ten counts. With the read ending 3 residues before the CDR3 end, the germline J gene is used to fill in that end. The J gene is TRBJ2-2, the V gene TRBV18; 8 bases are shared with TRBD1. V trimming: 2 bases; J trimming: 7 bases; junction bases outside the gene matches: 0. This CDR3 is built from 13 residues. Germline CDR1 reads KGHSH; CDR2 reads LQKENI. The CDR3 DNA, read in part, is TGTGCCAGCTCACCAGGACAGGGCGGGGAG. Its protein is CASSPGQGGE. The full-length CDR3 reads as CASSPGQGGELFF.

This clone was picked up many times. The read ends 3 residues shy of where the CDR3 ends; the end is completed using the germline J gene. The gene calls are TRBV7-9 and TRBJ2-3; TRBD1 might be the D (6 bases). This CDR3 spans 15 amino acids. Germline CDR1 is SEHNR and CDR2 is FQNEAQ (reference sequence). Deletions cut 5 bases from V and 2 bases from J, with 14 bases between. The CDR3 protein is CASSLDQGHTDTQYF. Incomplete CDR3 DNA: TGTGCCAGCAGCCTAGACCAGGGACACACAGATACG. Using reference TRBV7-9 and TRBJ2-3 for the parts outside the CDR3, the full variable domain is DTGVSQNPRHKITKRGQNVTFRCDPISEHNRLYWYRQTLGQGPEFLTYFQNEAQLEKSRLLSDRFSAERPKGSFSTLEIQRTEQGDSAMYLCASSLDQGHTDTQYFGPGTRLTVL.

This clone was picked up many times. The read terminates 3 residues ahead of where the CDR3 ends, so the germline J gene completes it. V usage is TRBV18 and J usage is TRBJ1-3; 8 nucleotides align to TRBD1. Trimming cost V 2 bases and J 0 bases; bases outside gene matches: 6. In germline, CDR1 is KGHSH, CDR2 LQKENI. CDR3 length: 17 amino acids. CDR3 DNA (partial): TGTGCCAGCTCACCAGGATCCGGGACAGGCTCTGGAAACACC. It yields the protein CASSPGSGTGSGNT. The full CDR3 reads CASSPGSGTGSGNTIYF.

This clone was seen many times. The read gets to within 3 residues of the CDR3 end, and the germline J gene fills in the rest. The chain recombines TRBV20-1 with TRBJ2-1; 8 nucleotides match TRBD2. Germline loops: CDR1 DFQATT, CDR2 SNEGSKA (reference sequence). Trimming cost V 3 bases and J 5 bases; bases outside gene matches: 9. This CDR3 region has 15 residues. The CDR3 region is CSARATSAGNNEQFF. CDR3 DNA (partial): TGCAGTGCTAGGGCGACTAGCGCGGGCAACAATGAG.

This clone was seen at least ten times. The CDR3 end is not reached by the read, which stops 3 residues before it; the germline J gene fills it in. The chain combines TRBV6-2 or TRBV6-3 with TRBJ2-3; D may correspond to TRBD1 or TRBD2 (6 bases each). Between the trimmed V and J ends, which lost 7 bases and 2 bases, there was a span of 13 bases. Germline-derived CDR1 and CDR2 are MNHEY and SVGEGT. The CDR3 spans 14 residues. The CDR3 bases that were read are TGTGCCAGCAACTGGAGGGGGTTCACAGATACG. As protein: CASNWRGFTDT. The entire CDR3 reads CASNWRGFTDTQYF.

This clone has ten or more counts. The read terminates 3 residues before the CDR3 end, so the remaining end is supplied by the germline J gene. The chain couples TRBV30 to TRBJ1-5; D remains unclear. Germline V gene data show CDR1 as GTSNPN and CDR2 as SVGIG (reference sequence). Trimming stripped 1 base from V and 0 bases from J, with 4 bases between. CDR3 length: 13 residues. CDR3 DNA, as far as it was read: TGTGCCTGGAGTGCAAATAGCAATCAGCCC. Amino acid sequence: CAWSANSNQP. In full, the CDR3 is CAWSANSNQPQHF.

This clone was counted at least ten times. The read stops 3 residues short of the end of the CDR3; the missing end is completed from the germline J gene. The chain links TRBV29-1 to TRBJ2-7; a weak D match, TRBD1 (5 bases). This CDR3 comprises 13 residues. Per germline, CDR1 SQVTM and CDR2 ANQGSEA. The ends were cut back, 4 bases at V and 5 bases at J, with 15 bases in the middle. The CDR3 sequence: CSVGGRQGNEQYF. The part of the CDR3 DNA that was read is TGCAGCGTTGGAGGTCGGCAGGGCAACGAG.